This T cell receptor (beta chain) was documented in a study of CD8+ T cells in alopecia areata. For the study at large: Tofacitinib was taken orally by treated patients, and the dose was 5 to 10 mg twice daily.

Extracted RNA was reverse transcribed into cDNA, the sequencing template. Using immunoSEQ multiplex PCR, the repertoire was profiled, and TCRdb retains in-frame clones only, with some absent. The sample yields about 190,000 clones, 50% to 60% seen once. Findings and caveats of the study: Clonality in lesional scalp, especially alopecia totalis/universalis, exceeded that of normal scalp.

Treatment in this sample: oral pan-JAK inhibitor, 5-10 mg twice daily. As regards this clone: Its antigen remains unidentified. Distinct nucleotide sequences in the sample also encode this CDR3.

The CDR3 has 14 residues. V lost 0 bases and J lost 1, with 7 bases in between. The germline gives CDR1 MNHNY, CDR2 SVGAGI (reference sequence). This material consisted of CD4+ T cells sorted from blood, taken at week 4, from a patient treated with tofacitinib. The V call is TRBV6-6, the J call TRBJ2-7; D not certain. This sequence was found in a human donor with alopecia areata. The CDR3 is CASSYSYGSYEQYF. CDR3 nucleotide sequence: TGTGCCAGCAGTTACTCGTACGGATCCTACGAGCAGTACTTC.